This T cell receptor (beta chain) derives from a study of blood T cell repertoires in COVID-19. In the study's own analysis: It was from reference gene primer amplification that nucleated cell counts were estimated. The repertoire was sequenced with immunoSEQ multiplex PCR; TCRdb's copy has only in-frame clones and lacks some. That table furnishes V, J and clone size, whereas the DNA furnished D and trimming. The sample gives some 150,000 clones, 86% of which show up once; roughly 4% is in the top ten. The TCR was taken from a man in his forties or fifties who had recovered from COVID-19. Material: PBMCs or T cells enriched from blood (not recorded which).

The CDR3 region has the DNA TGCAGCTCCACAGGACAAGAACTGGGCAATGAGCAGTTCTTC. Amino acid sequence: CSSTGQELGNEQFF. The chain uses TRBV29-1 and TRBJ2-1; D perhaps matches TRBD1 (5 bases). Trimming stripped 8 bases from V and 6 bases from J, with 20 bases between. There are 14 residues in the CDR3. Per germline, CDR1 SQVTM and CDR2 ANQGSEA.